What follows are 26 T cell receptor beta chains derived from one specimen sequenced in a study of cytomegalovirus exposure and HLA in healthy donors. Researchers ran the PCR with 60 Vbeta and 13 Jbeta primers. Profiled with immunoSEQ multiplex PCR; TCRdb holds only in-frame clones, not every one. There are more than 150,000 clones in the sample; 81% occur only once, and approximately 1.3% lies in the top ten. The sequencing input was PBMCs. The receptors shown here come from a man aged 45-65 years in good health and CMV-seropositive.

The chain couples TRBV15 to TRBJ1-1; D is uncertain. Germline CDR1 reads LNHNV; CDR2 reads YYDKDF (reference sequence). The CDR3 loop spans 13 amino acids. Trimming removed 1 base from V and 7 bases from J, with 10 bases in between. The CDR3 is CATSRGNTIEAFF. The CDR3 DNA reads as TGTGCCACCAGCAGAGGTAATACTATTGAAGCTTTCTTT.

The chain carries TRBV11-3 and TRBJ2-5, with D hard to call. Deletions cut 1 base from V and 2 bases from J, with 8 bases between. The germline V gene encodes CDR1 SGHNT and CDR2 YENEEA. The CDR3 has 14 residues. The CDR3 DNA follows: TGTGCCAGCAGCTTAGGAGGTCCTCAAGAGACCCAGTACTTC. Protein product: CASSLGGPQETQYF.

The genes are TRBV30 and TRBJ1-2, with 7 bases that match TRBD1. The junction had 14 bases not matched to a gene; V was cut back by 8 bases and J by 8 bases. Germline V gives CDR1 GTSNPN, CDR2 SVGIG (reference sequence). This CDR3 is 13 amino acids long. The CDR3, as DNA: TGTGCCGTTAACGGACAGGATTGGAGAGGCTACACCTTC. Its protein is CAVNGQDWRGYTF.

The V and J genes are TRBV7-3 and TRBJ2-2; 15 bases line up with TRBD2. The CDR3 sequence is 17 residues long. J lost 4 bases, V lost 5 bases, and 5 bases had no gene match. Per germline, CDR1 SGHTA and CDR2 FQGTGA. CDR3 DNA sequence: TGTGCCAGCAGCCCAGGACTAGCGGGAGGGGTCACCGGGGAGCTGTTTTTT. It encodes CASSPGLAGGVTGELFF.

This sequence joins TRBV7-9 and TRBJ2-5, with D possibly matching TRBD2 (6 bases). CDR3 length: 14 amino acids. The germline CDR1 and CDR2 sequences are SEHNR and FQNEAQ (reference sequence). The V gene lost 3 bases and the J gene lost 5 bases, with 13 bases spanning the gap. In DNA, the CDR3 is TGTGCCAGCAGCTTGCGGGTCGGGAGTGAGACCCAGTACTTC. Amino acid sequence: CASSLRVGSETQYF.

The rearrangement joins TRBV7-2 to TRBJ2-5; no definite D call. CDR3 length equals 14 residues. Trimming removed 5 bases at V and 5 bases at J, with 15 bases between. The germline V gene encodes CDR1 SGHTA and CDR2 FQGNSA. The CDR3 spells CASSRTGLSETQYF. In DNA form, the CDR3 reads TGTGCCAGCAGCCGCACGGGTCTCAGCGAGACCCAGTACTTC.

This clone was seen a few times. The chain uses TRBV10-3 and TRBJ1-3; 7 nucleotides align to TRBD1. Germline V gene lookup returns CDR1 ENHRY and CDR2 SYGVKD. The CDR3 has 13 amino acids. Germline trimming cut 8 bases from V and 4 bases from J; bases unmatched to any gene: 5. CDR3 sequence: CAISTGVGNTIYF. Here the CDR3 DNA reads TGTGCCATCTCTACAGGGGTAGGAAACACCATATATTTT.

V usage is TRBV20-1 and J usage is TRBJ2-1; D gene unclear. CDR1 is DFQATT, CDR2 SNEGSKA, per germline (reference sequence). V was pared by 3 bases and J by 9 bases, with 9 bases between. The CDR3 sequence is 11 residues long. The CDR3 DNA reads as TGCAGTGCTAGGACTGTCGGTGAGCAGTTCTTC. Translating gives CSARTVGEQFF.

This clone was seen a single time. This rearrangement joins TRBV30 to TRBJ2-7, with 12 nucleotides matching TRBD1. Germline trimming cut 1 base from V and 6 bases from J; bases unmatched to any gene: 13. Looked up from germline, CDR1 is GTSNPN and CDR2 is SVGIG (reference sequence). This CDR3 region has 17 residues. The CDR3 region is CAWSGMNRDRGHVEQYF. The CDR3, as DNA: TGTGCCTGGAGTGGGATGAACCGGGACAGGGGGCATGTCGAGCAGTACTTC.

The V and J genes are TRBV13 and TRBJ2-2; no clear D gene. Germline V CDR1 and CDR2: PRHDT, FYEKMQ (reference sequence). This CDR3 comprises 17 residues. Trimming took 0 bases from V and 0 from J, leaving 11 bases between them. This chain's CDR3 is CASSLGLIPANTGELFF. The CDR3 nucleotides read TGTGCCAGCAGCTTAGGCCTAATACCGGCGAACACCGGGGAGCTGTTTTTT.

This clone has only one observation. The CDR3 protein is CASSLISSNTEAFF. The CDR3, as DNA: TGCGCCAGCAGCCTCATCAGTTCGAACACTGAAGCTTTCTTT. The chain joins TRBV5-1 to TRBJ1-1, with D uncertain. The V end was cut by 4 bases, the J end by 1 base, with 11 bases between. CDR1 SGHRS and CDR2 YFSETQ come from the germline V gene. The CDR3 runs to 14 residues.

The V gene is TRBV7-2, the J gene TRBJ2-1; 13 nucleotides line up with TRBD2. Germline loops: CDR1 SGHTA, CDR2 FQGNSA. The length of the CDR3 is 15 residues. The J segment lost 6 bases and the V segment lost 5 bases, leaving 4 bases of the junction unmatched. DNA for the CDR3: TGTGCCAGCAGCCAACGACTAGCGGGGGGCAATGAGCAGTTCTTC. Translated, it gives CASSQRLAGGNEQFF.

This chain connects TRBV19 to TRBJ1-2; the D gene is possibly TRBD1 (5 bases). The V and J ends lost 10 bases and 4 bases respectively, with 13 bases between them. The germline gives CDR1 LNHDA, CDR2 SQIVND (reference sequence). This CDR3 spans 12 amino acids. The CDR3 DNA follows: TGTGCCACCAGGGACTCCGGCTATGGCTACACCTTC. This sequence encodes CATRDSGYGYTF.

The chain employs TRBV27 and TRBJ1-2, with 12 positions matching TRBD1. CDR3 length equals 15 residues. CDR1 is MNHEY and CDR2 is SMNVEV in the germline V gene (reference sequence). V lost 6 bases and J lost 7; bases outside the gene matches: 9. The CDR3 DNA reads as TGTGCCAGCAGAACTCCGGGACAGGGGGCGCGTGGCTACACCTTC. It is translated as CASRTPGQGARGYTF.

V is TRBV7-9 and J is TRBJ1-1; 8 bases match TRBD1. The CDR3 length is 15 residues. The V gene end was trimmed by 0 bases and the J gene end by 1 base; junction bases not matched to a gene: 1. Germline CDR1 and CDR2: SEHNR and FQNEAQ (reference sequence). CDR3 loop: CASSLATGENTEAFF. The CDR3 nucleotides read TGTGCCAGCAGCTTAGCGACAGGGGAGAACACTGAAGCTTTCTTT. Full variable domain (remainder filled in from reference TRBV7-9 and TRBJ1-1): DTGVSQNPRHKITKRGQNVTFRCDPISEHNRLYWYRQTLGQGPEFLTYFQNEAQLEKSRLLSDRFSAERPKGSFSTLEIQRTEQGDSAMYLCASSLATGENTEAFFGQGTRLTVV.

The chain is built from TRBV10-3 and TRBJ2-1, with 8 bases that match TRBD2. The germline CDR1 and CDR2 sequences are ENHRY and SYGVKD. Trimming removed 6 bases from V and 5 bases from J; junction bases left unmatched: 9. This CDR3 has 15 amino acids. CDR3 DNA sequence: TGTGCCATCAGGGAGGGACTAGGGGTAGACAATGAGCAGTTCTTC. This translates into CAIREGLGVDNEQFF.

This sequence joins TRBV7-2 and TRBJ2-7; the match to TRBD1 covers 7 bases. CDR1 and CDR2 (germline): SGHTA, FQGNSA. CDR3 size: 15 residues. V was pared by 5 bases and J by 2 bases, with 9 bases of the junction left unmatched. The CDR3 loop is CASSPQAGGAYEQYF. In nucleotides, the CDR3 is TGTGCCAGCAGCCCGCAGGCAGGGGGAGCCTACGAGCAGTACTTC. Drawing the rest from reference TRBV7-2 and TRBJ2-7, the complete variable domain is GAGVSQSPSNKVTEKGKDVELRCDPISGHTALYWYRQSLGQGLEFLIYFQGNSAPDKSGLPSDRFSAERTGGSVSTLTIQRTQQEDSAVYLCASSPQAGGAYEQYFGPGTRLTVT.

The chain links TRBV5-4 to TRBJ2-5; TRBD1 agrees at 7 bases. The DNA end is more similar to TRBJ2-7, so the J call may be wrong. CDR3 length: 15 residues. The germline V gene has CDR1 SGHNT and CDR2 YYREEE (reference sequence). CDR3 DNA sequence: TGTGCCAGCAGCCTGGCGGCAGGGGGATACTACGAGCAGTACTTC. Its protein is CASSLAAGGYYEQYF.

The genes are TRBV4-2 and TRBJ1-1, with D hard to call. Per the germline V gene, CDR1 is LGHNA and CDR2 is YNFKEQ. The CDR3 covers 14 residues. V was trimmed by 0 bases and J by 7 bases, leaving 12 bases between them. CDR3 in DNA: TGTGCCAGCAGCCAAGATACTGGAAGGAGTGAAGCTTTCTTT. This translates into CASSQDTGRSEAFF.

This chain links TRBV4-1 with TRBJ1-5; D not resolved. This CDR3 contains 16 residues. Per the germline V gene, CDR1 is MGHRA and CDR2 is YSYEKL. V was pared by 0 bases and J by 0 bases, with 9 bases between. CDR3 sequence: CASSQEMRYSNQPQHF. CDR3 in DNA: TGCGCCAGCAGCCAAGAAATGCGGTATAGCAATCAGCCCCAGCATTTT.

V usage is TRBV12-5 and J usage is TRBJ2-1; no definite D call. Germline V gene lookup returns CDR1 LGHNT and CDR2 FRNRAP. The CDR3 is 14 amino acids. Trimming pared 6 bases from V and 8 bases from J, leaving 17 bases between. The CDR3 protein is CASGAGSTLDEQFF. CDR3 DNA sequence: TGTGCTAGTGGGGCAGGAAGCACGTTGGATGAGCAGTTCTTC.

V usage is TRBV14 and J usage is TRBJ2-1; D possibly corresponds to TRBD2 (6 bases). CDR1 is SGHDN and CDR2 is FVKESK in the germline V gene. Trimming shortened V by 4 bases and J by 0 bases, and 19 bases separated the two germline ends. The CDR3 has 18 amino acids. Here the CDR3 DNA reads TGTGCCAGCAGCCGGATGGTAACGAGCGGGCCCTCCTACAATGAGCAGTTCTTC. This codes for CASSRMVTSGPSYNEQFF.

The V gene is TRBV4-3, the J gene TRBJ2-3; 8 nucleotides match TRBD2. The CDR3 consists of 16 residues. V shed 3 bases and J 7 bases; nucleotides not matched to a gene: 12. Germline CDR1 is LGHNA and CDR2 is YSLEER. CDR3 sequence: CASSQLGTRRANTQYF. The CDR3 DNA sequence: TGCGCCAGCAGCCAGCTCGGGACTAGAAGGGCAAATACGCAGTATTTT.

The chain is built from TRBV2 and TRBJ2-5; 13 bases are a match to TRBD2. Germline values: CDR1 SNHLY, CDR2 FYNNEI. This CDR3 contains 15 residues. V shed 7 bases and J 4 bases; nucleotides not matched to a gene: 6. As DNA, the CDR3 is TGTGCCAGCACCGGACTAGCGGGAGTCAGAGAGACCCAGTACTTC. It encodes CASTGLAGVRETQYF.

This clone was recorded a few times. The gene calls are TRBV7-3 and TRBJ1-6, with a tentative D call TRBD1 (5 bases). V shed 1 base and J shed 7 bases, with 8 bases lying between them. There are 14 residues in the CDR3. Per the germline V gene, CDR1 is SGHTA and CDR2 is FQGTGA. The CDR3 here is CASSLMGGNSPLHF. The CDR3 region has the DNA TGTGCCAGCAGCTTAATGGGGGGGAATTCACCCCTCCACTTT.

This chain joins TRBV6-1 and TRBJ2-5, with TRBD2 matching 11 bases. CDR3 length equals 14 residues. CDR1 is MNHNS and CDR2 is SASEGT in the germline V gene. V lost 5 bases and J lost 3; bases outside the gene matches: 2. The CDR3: CASSSGLAEETQYF. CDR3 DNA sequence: TGTGCCAGCAGTTCGGGACTAGCGGAAGAGACCCAGTACTTC.